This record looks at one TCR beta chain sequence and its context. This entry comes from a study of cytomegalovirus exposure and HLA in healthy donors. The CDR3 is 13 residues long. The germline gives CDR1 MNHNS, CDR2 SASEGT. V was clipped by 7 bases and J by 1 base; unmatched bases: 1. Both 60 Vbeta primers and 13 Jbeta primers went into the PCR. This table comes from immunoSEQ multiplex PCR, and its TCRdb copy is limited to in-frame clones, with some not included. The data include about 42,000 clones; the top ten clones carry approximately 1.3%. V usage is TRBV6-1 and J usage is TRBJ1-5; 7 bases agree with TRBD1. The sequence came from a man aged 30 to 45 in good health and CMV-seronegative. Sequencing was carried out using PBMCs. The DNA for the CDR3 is TGTGCCAGCATACAGGGGAGCAATCAGCCCCAGCATTTT. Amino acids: CASIQGSNQPQHF.